This T cell receptor beta chain was documented in a study of blood T cell repertoires in COVID-19. Sequenced by immunoSEQ multiplex PCR; TCRdb stores in-frame clones only, minus some. The table records fewer than 350,000 clones, about 91% of them present only once. The CDR3 runs to 16 residues. Germline V gene lookup returns CDR1 MNHEY and CDR2 SVGAGI. Unmatched junction bases numbered 8, after V lost 1 base and J lost 7 bases. This clonotype originated in a man aged 30 to 39 with COVID-19, enrolled during active disease. Material for sequencing was peripheral blood. The genes are TRBV6-5 and TRBJ2-1, with TRBD2 matching 9 bases. The CDR3 DNA sequence: TGTGCCAGCAGTTACTTGGGCGGGAGGGCCAATAATGAGCAGTTCTTC. Amino acid sequence: CASSYLGGRANNEQFF.